These T cell receptor beta chains were read from a single sample in a study of blood T cell repertoires in COVID-19. Measured with immunoSEQ multiplex PCR; TCRdb has only the in-frame clones, and not every one. Of around 400,000 clones in the sample, approximately 90% were seen once. Sequenced sample: PBMCs or T cells enriched from blood (not recorded which). The source of these receptors is a woman aged 18-29 years who had been exposed to COVID-19. Both conserved end residues are part of each CDR3. The D gene is left open where the match is weak. Clone size appears in some rows only: once, few, many, or a class for an expanded clone.

clone_size: NA
v_call: TRBV19
j_call: TRBJ2-7
d_call: TRBD1
cdr3_aa: CASSFAWDRAYEQYF
cdr3_nt: TGTGCCAGTAGCTTCGCCTGGGACAGGGCCTACGAGCAGTACTTC

clone_size: NA
v_call: TRBV7-6
j_call: TRBJ2-1
d_call: TRBD2
cdr3_aa: CASRLAGGTYNEQFF
cdr3_nt: TGTGCCAGCAGACTAGCGGGGGGGACCTACAATGAGCAGTTCTTC

clone_size: NA
v_call: TRBV3-1/TRBV3-2
j_call: TRBJ2-3
d_call: TRBD2
cdr3_aa: CASSPTSGTSTDTQYF
cdr3_nt: TGTGCCAGCAGCCCTACTAGCGGGACTAGCACAGATACGCAGTATTTT

clone_size: few
v_call: TRBV19
j_call: TRBJ1-2
d_call: NA
cdr3_aa: CASSVPTGANYGYTF
cdr3_nt: TGTGCCAGTAGTGTACCGACAGGAGCTAACTATGGCTACACCTTC

clone_size: NA
v_call: TRBV27
j_call: TRBJ2-7
d_call: TRBD2
cdr3_aa: CASRRGGGAYEQYF
cdr3_nt: TGTGCCAGCAGACGGGGGGGAGGGGCCTACGAGCAGTACTTC

clone_size: once
v_call: TRBV4-1
j_call: TRBJ2-7
d_call: TRBD2
cdr3_aa: CASSPLATSGNPTYEQYF
cdr3_nt: TGCGCCAGCAGCCCTCTGGCTACTAGCGGGAATCCCACCTACGAGCAGTACTTC

clone_size: NA
v_call: TRBV6-1
j_call: TRBJ1-4
d_call: NA
cdr3_aa: CASSEGWASLGKLFF
cdr3_nt: TGTGCCAGCAGTGAAGGTTGGGCAAGCCTTGGAAAACTGTTTTTT

clone_size: NA
v_call: TRBV5-1
j_call: TRBJ1-3
d_call: NA
cdr3_aa: CASSLEGVKGNTIYF
cdr3_nt: TGCGCCAGCAGCTTGGAGGGGGTAAAAGGAAACACCATATATTTT

clone_size: NA
v_call: TRBV4-1
j_call: TRBJ2-7
d_call: TRBD2
cdr3_aa: CASSQGGAGLPYEQYF
cdr3_nt: TGCGCCAGCAGCCAAGGCGGAGCGGGGCTCCCCTACGAGCAGTACTTC

clone_size: NA
v_call: TRBV5-8
j_call: TRBJ2-1
d_call: TRBD2
cdr3_aa: CASTWRLAGNNEQFF
cdr3_nt: TGTGCCAGCACCTGGCGACTAGCGGGAAATAATGAGCAGTTCTTC

clone_size: NA
v_call: TRBV4-1
j_call: TRBJ1-4
d_call: NA
cdr3_aa: CASSRHGGYNEKLFF
cdr3_nt: TGCGCCAGCAGCCGACATGGGGGCTATAATGAAAAACTGTTTTTT

clone_size: NA
v_call: TRBV19
j_call: TRBJ2-7
d_call: TRBD2
cdr3_aa: CASGAGGSYEQYF
cdr3_nt: TGTGCCTCTGGAGCGGGAGGATCCTACGAGCAGTACTTC

clone_size: NA
v_call: TRBV27
j_call: TRBJ2-2
d_call: TRBD1
cdr3_aa: CASSFDRGNTGELFF
cdr3_nt: TGTGCCAGCAGTTTCGACAGGGGAAACACCGGGGAGCTGTTTTTT

clone_size: NA
v_call: TRBV19
j_call: TRBJ2-6
d_call: NA
cdr3_aa: CASRIAGSGANVLTF
cdr3_nt: TGTGCCAGTAGAATAGCAGGGTCTGGGGCCAACGTCCTGACTTTC

clone_size: NA
v_call: TRBV15
j_call: TRBJ2-2
d_call: TRBD2
cdr3_aa: CATSRLREVGGELFF
cdr3_nt: TGTGCCACCAGCAGGTTGCGGGAGGTGGGCGGGGAGCTGTTTTTT

clone_size: NA
v_call: TRBV6-5
j_call: TRBJ2-7
d_call: TRBD1
cdr3_aa: CASREGQGDEQYF
cdr3_nt: TGTGCCAGCAGAGAGGGACAGGGCGACGAGCAGTACTTC

clone_size: once
v_call: TRBV2
j_call: TRBJ1-2
d_call: TRBD1
cdr3_aa: CASSFNRGDGYTF
cdr3_nt: TGTGCCAGCAGTTTTAACAGGGGCGATGGCTACACCTTC

clone_size: NA
v_call: TRBV5-1
j_call: TRBJ1-6
d_call: NA
cdr3_aa: CASSLGELYNSPLHF
cdr3_nt: TGCGCCAGCAGCTTGGGTGAACTCTATAATTCACCCCTCCACTTT

clone_size: NA
v_call: TRBV28
j_call: TRBJ1-2
d_call: NA
cdr3_aa: CASSLGGIKGGNYGYTF
cdr3_nt: TGTGCCAGCAGTTTGGGAGGGATTAAGGGCGGGAACTATGGCTACACCTTC

clone_size: NA
v_call: TRBV18
j_call: TRBJ1-6
d_call: NA
cdr3_aa: CASSPFQGDSPLHF
cdr3_nt: TGTGCCAGCTCACCATTCCAGGGTGATTCACCCCTCCACTTT

clone_size: NA
v_call: TRBV14
j_call: TRBJ2-1
d_call: NA
cdr3_aa: CASSQGREWGYNEQFF
cdr3_nt: TGTGCCAGCAGCCAAGGTCGGGAGTGGGGGTACAATGAGCAGTTCTTC

clone_size: NA
v_call: TRBV2
j_call: TRBJ2-1
d_call: NA
cdr3_aa: CASSGGVGEQFF
cdr3_nt: TGTGCCAGCAGTGGGGGGGTTGGTGAGCAGTTCTTC

clone_size: NA
v_call: TRBV27
j_call: TRBJ1-2
d_call: TRBD1
cdr3_aa: CASSADRGRDPYGYTF
cdr3_nt: TGTGCCAGCAGTGCGGACAGGGGACGGGACCCCTATGGCTACACCTTC

clone_size: NA
v_call: TRBV4-1
j_call: TRBJ1-2
d_call: NA
cdr3_aa: CASSQQGSGFGYTF
cdr3_nt: TGCGCCAGCAGCCAGCAGGGTAGTGGATTTGGCTACACCTTC

clone_size: NA
v_call: TRBV7-9
j_call: TRBJ2-7
d_call: TRBD2
cdr3_aa: CASSLFLAGGYEQYF
cdr3_nt: TGTGCCAGCAGCTTGTTCCTAGCGGGAGGCTACGAGCAGTACTTC

clone_size: NA
v_call: TRBV7-9
j_call: TRBJ1-1
d_call: NA
cdr3_aa: CASSSGTEAFF
cdr3_nt: TGTGCCAGCAGCTCCGGGACTGAAGCTTTCTTT

clone_size: NA
v_call: TRBV7-6
j_call: TRBJ2-5
d_call: NA
cdr3_aa: CASSLSVQGETQYF
cdr3_nt: TGTGCCAGCAGCCTTAGCGTTCAAGGAGAGACCCAGTACTTC

clone_size: NA
v_call: TRBV12-3/TRBV12-4
j_call: TRBJ2-3
d_call: NA
cdr3_aa: CASSLHTDTQYF
cdr3_nt: TGTGCCAGCAGTTTACATACAGATACGCAGTATTTT

clone_size: NA
v_call: TRBV5-1
j_call: TRBJ2-2
d_call: NA
cdr3_aa: CASSLAGVAEAAGELFF
cdr3_nt: TGCGCCAGCAGCTTGGCTGGGGTAGCGGAAGCCGCCGGGGAGCTGTTTTTT

clone_size: NA
v_call: TRBV15
j_call: TRBJ2-2
d_call: NA
cdr3_aa: CATSRGHSTGELFF
cdr3_nt: TGTGCCACCAGCAGAGGTCACAGCACCGGGGAGCTGTTTTTT

clone_size: NA
v_call: TRBV5-1
j_call: TRBJ2-7
d_call: TRBD2
cdr3_aa: CASSISPSGVYEQYF
cdr3_nt: TGCGCCAGCAGCATAAGCCCTAGCGGGGTCTACGAGCAGTACTTC

clone_size: NA
v_call: TRBV28
j_call: TRBJ2-1
d_call: NA
cdr3_aa: CASSLRGEQFF
cdr3_nt: TGTGCCAGCAGTTTACGCGGGGAGCAGTTCTTC

clone_size: NA
v_call: TRBV11-3
j_call: TRBJ1-1
d_call: NA
cdr3_aa: CASSFAVDTEAFF
cdr3_nt: TGTGCCAGCAGCTTTGCGGTCGACACTGAAGCTTTCTTT

clone_size: NA
v_call: TRBV28
j_call: TRBJ2-2
d_call: NA
cdr3_aa: CASSLWAVTDTGELFF
cdr3_nt: TGTGCCAGCAGTTTATGGGCGGTCACGGACACCGGGGAGCTGTTTTTT

clone_size: NA
v_call: TRBV25-1
j_call: TRBJ1-5
d_call: TRBD1
cdr3_aa: CASRQGNQPQHF
cdr3_nt: TGTGCCAGCAGACAGGGGAATCAGCCCCAGCATTTT

clone_size: once
v_call: TRBV28
j_call: TRBJ2-7
d_call: NA
cdr3_aa: CASRTDYSYEQYF
cdr3_nt: TGTGCCAGCAGAACGGACTATTCCTACGAGCAGTACTTC

clone_size: NA
v_call: TRBV30
j_call: TRBJ2-4
d_call: NA
cdr3_aa: CAWSVSLSKNIQYF
cdr3_nt: TGTGCCTGGAGTGTGTCCCTTTCCAAAAACATTCAGTACTTC

clone_size: NA
v_call: TRBV2
j_call: TRBJ1-2
d_call: TRBD1
cdr3_aa: CASSGTGSGYTF
cdr3_nt: TGTGCCAGCAGTGGGACAGGTTCTGGCTACACCTTC

clone_size: NA
v_call: TRBV5-1
j_call: TRBJ2-7
d_call: TRBD2
cdr3_aa: CASSFGTSVSYEQYF
cdr3_nt: TGCGCCAGCAGCTTCGGGACTAGCGTCTCCTACGAGCAGTACTTC

clone_size: NA
v_call: TRBV25-1
j_call: TRBJ1-4
d_call: NA
cdr3_aa: CASSGQALEKLFF
cdr3_nt: TGTGCCAGCAGTGGACAGGCGCTGGAAAAACTGTTTTTT

clone_size: NA
v_call: TRBV7-2
j_call: TRBJ1-5
d_call: TRBD1
cdr3_aa: CASSLTGANQPQHF
cdr3_nt: TGTGCCAGCAGCTTAACAGGGGCCAATCAGCCCCAGCATTTT

clone_size: NA
v_call: TRBV10-3
j_call: TRBJ2-3
d_call: TRBD1
cdr3_aa: CAIAGTGGSDTQYF
cdr3_nt: TGTGCCATCGCAGGGACAGGGGGCTCCGATACGCAGTATTTT

clone_size: NA
v_call: TRBV9
j_call: TRBJ1-4
d_call: NA
cdr3_aa: CASSVETGEGEKLFF
cdr3_nt: TGTGCCAGCAGCGTAGAGACGGGGGAGGGTGAAAAACTGTTTTTT

clone_size: NA
v_call: TRBV6-5
j_call: TRBJ2-1
d_call: TRBD2
cdr3_aa: CASRNAGGNYNEQFF
cdr3_nt: TGTGCCAGCAGGAATGCGGGAGGGAACTACAATGAGCAGTTCTTC

clone_size: NA
v_call: TRBV12-3/TRBV12-4
j_call: TRBJ2-2
d_call: NA
cdr3_aa: CASSLSNTGELFF
cdr3_nt: TGTGCCAGCAGTTTGAGTAACACCGGGGAGCTGTTTTTT

clone_size: NA
v_call: TRBV6-5
j_call: TRBJ2-3
d_call: NA
cdr3_aa: CASSYQAVTDTQYF
cdr3_nt: TGTGCCAGCAGTTACCAGGCCGTCACAGATACGCAGTATTTT

clone_size: NA
v_call: TRBV28
j_call: TRBJ2-7
d_call: NA
cdr3_aa: CASGAGYYEQYF
cdr3_nt: TGTGCCAGCGGGGCAGGGTACTACGAGCAGTACTTC

clone_size: NA
v_call: TRBV7-9
j_call: TRBJ2-7
d_call: NA
cdr3_aa: CASSLGNNYEQYF
cdr3_nt: TGTGCCAGCAGCTTAGGTAACAACTACGAGCAGTACTTC

clone_size: NA
v_call: TRBV10-1
j_call: TRBJ1-1
d_call: TRBD1
cdr3_aa: CASSDRRQGEAFF
cdr3_nt: TGCGCCAGCAGCGACCGCAGACAGGGAGAAGCTTTCTTT

clone_size: NA
v_call: TRBV27
j_call: TRBJ1-3
d_call: NA
cdr3_aa: CASSFSVGGPSTIYF
cdr3_nt: TGTGCCAGCAGTTTTTCGGTCGGCGGGCCCAGCACCATATATTTT

clone_size: NA
v_call: TRBV29-1
j_call: TRBJ1-2
d_call: TRBD1
cdr3_aa: CSVPPGQGYGYTF
cdr3_nt: TGCAGCGTCCCCCCGGGACAGGGGTATGGCTACACCTTC

clone_size: NA
v_call: TRBV28
j_call: TRBJ1-2
d_call: TRBD1
cdr3_aa: CASSQPGQGEQNGYTF
cdr3_nt: TGTGCCAGCAGTCAACCGGGACAGGGGGAGCAAAATGGCTACACCTTC

clone_size: once
v_call: TRBV4-1
j_call: TRBJ1-2
d_call: NA
cdr3_aa: CASSRTALSGYTF
cdr3_nt: TGCGCCAGCAGCAGGACAGCCCTTTCTGGCTACACCTTC

clone_size: NA
v_call: TRBV4-3
j_call: TRBJ1-4
d_call: NA
cdr3_aa: CASSFRGEKLFF
cdr3_nt: TGCGCCAGCAGCTTTAGGGGGGAAAAACTGTTTTTT

clone_size: many
v_call: TRBV2
j_call: TRBJ1-2
d_call: TRBD1
cdr3_aa: CASTTGGYGYTF
cdr3_nt: TGTGCCAGCACTACAGGGGGCTATGGCTACACCTTC

clone_size: NA
v_call: TRBV11-2
j_call: TRBJ1-2
d_call: TRBD1
cdr3_aa: CASSSRQGSDNYGYTF
cdr3_nt: TGTGCCAGCAGCTCACGACAGGGGTCAGATAACTATGGCTACACCTTC

clone_size: NA
v_call: TRBV29-1
j_call: TRBJ1-1
d_call: NA
cdr3_aa: CSGQTQNTEAFF
cdr3_nt: TGCAGCGGCCAGACACAGAACACTGAAGCTTTCTTT

clone_size: NA
v_call: TRBV30
j_call: TRBJ1-6
d_call: TRBD1
cdr3_aa: CAWSAEEYRTGENNSPLHF
cdr3_nt: TGTGCCTGGAGTGCCGAGGAGTATCGGACAGGGGAAAATAATTCACCCCTCCACTTT